These T cell receptor beta chains were read from a single sample in a study of blood T cell repertoires in COVID-19. Libraries were prepared by immunoSEQ multiplex PCR; TCRdb keeps only in-frame clonotypes and omits some of them. The sample consists of some 320,000 clones, approximately 91% of them appearing once. The sequenced material came from PBMCs or T cells enriched from blood (not recorded which). Source of these receptors: a man aged 55 to 70 who had recovered from COVID-19. CDR3s include the opening cysteine and the closing phenylalanine or tryptophan. A D gene is named only where the DNA matches it firmly. For some rows the clone size is stated as once, few or many, or as a class when expanded; others skip it.

cdr3_aa,cdr3_nt,clone_size,d_call,j_call,v_call
CASSFTADEKLFF,TGTGCCAGCAGTTTTACCGCAGATGAAAAACTGTTTTTT,few,-,TRBJ1-4,TRBV28
CASTPRLGALCQETQYF,TGTGCCAGCACCCCTCGGCTTGGGGCCTTGTGCCAAGAGACCCAGTACTTC,once,-,TRBJ2-5,TRBV7-8
CASSHRTGMDYGYTF,TGTGCCAGCAGCCACCGGACAGGGATGGACTATGGCTACACCTTC,-,TRBD1,TRBJ1-2,TRBV3-1/TRBV3-2
CASSRTSGTQTGSYEQYF,TGTGCCAGCAGCCGGACTAGCGGGACCCAGACCGGCTCCTACGAGCAGTACTTC,-,TRBD2,TRBJ2-7,TRBV11-2
CASSFRSTNEKLFF,TGTGCCAGCAGCTTCAGAAGTACTAATGAAAAACTGTTTTTT,-,-,TRBJ1-4,TRBV5-8
CATSGGNQPQHF,TGTGCCACAAGTGGAGGCAATCAGCCCCAGCATTTT,-,-,TRBJ1-5,TRBV24-1
CASSRSVAGASGYTF,TGTGCCAGCAGCCGAAGCGTGGCAGGGGCCTCTGGCTACACCTTC,once,-,TRBJ1-2,TRBV3-1/TRBV3-2
CASSLLSQETQYF,TGCGCCAGCAGCTTGCTTTCCCAAGAGACCCAGTACTTC,-,-,TRBJ2-5,TRBV5-1
CASRFGTAGIQYF,TGTGCCAGCAGATTCGGGACTGCGGGCATTCAGTACTTC,-,-,TRBJ2-4,TRBV5-6
CASSQVHGGSTDTQYF,TGCGCCAGCAGCCAAGTACACGGGGGTAGCACAGATACGCAGTATTTT,-,-,TRBJ2-3,TRBV4-1
CASSVEGSSGNEQFF,TGTGCCAGCAGCGTGGAGGGGTCCAGCGGCAATGAGCAGTTCTTC,-,-,TRBJ2-1,TRBV9
CASSLNRGGPYEQYF,TGCGCCAGCAGCTTAAATAGGGGAGGCCCCTACGAGCAGTACTTC,-,-,TRBJ2-7,TRBV5-1
CASSFKLALELTDTQYF,TGTGCCAGCAGCTTTAAGTTAGCGTTGGAGTTGACAGATACGCAGTATTTT,-,-,TRBJ2-3,TRBV7-9